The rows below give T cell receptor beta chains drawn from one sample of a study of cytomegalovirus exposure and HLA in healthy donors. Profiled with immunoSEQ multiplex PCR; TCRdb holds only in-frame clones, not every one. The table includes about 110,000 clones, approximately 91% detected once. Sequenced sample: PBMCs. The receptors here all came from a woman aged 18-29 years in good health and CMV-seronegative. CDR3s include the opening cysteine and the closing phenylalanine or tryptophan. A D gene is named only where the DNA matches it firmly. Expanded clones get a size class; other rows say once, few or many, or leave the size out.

TGTGCCAGCAGCAACGGACAGAGCTCCTACAATGAGCAGTTCTTC	CASSNGQSSYNEQFF	-	TRBJ2-1	-	TRBV4-2
TGTGCCAGCTCACCAGTGACAGGGGCCCTCGGTAGGGATGGCTACACCTTC	CASSPVTGALGRDGYTF	TRBD1	TRBJ1-2	once	TRBV18
TGCGCCAGCAGCGCCGTTGGGGGGTCTGAAGCTTTCTTT	CASSAVGGSEAFF	-	TRBJ1-1	-	TRBV5-1
TGTGCCAGCAGTGGTATCGTCGGGACAGCCAATGAAAAACTGTTTTTT	CASSGIVGTANEKLFF	TRBD1	TRBJ1-4	-	TRBV2
TGTGCCAGCAGTTACCAGGTTTCCTACAATGAGCAGTTCTTC	CASSYQVSYNEQFF	-	TRBJ2-1	once	TRBV6-5
TGTGCCAGCAGCTTGGGCTGGACTAATGAAAAACTGTTTTTT	CASSLGWTNEKLFF	-	TRBJ1-4	-	TRBV7-2
TGTGCCAGCAGTTGGAGAACAGGGGATACTGAAGCTTTCTTT	CASSWRTGDTEAFF	TRBD1	TRBJ1-1	-	TRBV27
TGTGCCAGCAGCAGCACCCAGGGGGCAGGTAATTCACCCCTCCACTTT	CASSSTQGAGNSPLHF	TRBD1	TRBJ1-6	-	TRBV7-9
TGTGCCAGCAGGGCACCCCGGACAGACTATAATTCACCCCTCCACTTT	CASRAPRTDYNSPLHF	-	TRBJ1-6	few	TRBV6-6
TGCAGCGTTGCAAAACAGGGGAACACTGAAGCTTTCTTT	CSVAKQGNTEAFF	-	TRBJ1-1	-	TRBV29-1
TGTGCCAGCAGCGTAGGCGGGGCCTACAATGAGCAGTTCTTC	CASSVGGAYNEQFF	-	TRBJ2-1	-	TRBV9
TGTGCCAGCAGCCTCAGACAGGGAGGAGGATACAATGAGCAGTTCTTC	CASSLRQGGGYNEQFF	-	TRBJ2-1	-	TRBV7-9
TGTGCCAGCACCAAAGGACTAGCGGATGATCAAGAGACCCAGTACTTC	CASTKGLADDQETQYF	TRBD2	TRBJ2-5	-	TRBV9
TGTGCCAGCAGTCCGCGACTAGCGGGGGGGCGGGCAAAAGAGACCCAGTACTTC	CASSPRLAGGRAKETQYF	TRBD2	TRBJ2-5	-	TRBV27
TGTGCCTGGCGAACCACAGGGGGCGCGGGCTATGGCTACACCTTC	CAWRTTGGAGYGYTF	TRBD1	TRBJ1-2	-	TRBV30
TGTGCCAGCAGCGGGGGACAGACGGATGAAAAACTGTTTTTT	CASSGGQTDEKLFF	TRBD1	TRBJ1-4	-	TRBV9
TGTGCCAGCAGCTTCAGCGGGGGGGCGGAGACCGGGGAGCTGTTTTTT	CASSFSGGAETGELFF	TRBD2	TRBJ2-2	-	TRBV7-6
TGTGCCAGCAGCGTACAGGGTTACCTCCCCTCGAATGAAAAACTGTTTTTT	CASSVQGYLPSNEKLFF	-	TRBJ1-4	-	TRBV5-6
TGCGCCAGCAGCCTCAGGGGGCAGAGGGAAAAACTGTTTTTT	CASSLRGQREKLFF	TRBD1	TRBJ1-4	-	TRBV4-3
TGTGCCACCAGCAGGGGGGACACGGCGTTAAGAGAGACCCAGTACTTC	CATSRGDTALRETQYF	-	TRBJ2-5	-	TRBV15
TGTGCCTGGAACCCGGGACAGGGATACTACGAGCAGTACTTC	CAWNPGQGYYEQYF	TRBD1	TRBJ2-7	-	TRBV30
TGTGCCAGCAGTCCGAGCTCCTATGGCTACACCTTC	CASSPSSYGYTF	-	TRBJ1-2	-	TRBV28
TGTGCCAGCAGCGCCCATAGCGGGGGGTACGAGCAGTACTTC	CASSAHSGGYEQYF	TRBD2	TRBJ2-7	-	TRBV7-2
TGCAGCGTTGCACGGTGGTTGAACACTGAAGCTTTCTTT	CSVARWLNTEAFF	-	TRBJ1-1	-	TRBV29-1
TGTGCCTGGAGTGCGGGGACAGGGGTGATCGGCTACACCTTC	CAWSAGTGVIGYTF	TRBD1	TRBJ1-2	-	TRBV30
TGCGCCAGCAGCTTGGTTAAGGTTGCTAGCGGGAACTACAATGAGCAGTTCTTC	CASSLVKVASGNYNEQFF	TRBD2	TRBJ2-1	-	TRBV5-1
TGCAGTGCGATGACTCCCGGGGAGCTGTTTTTT	CSAMTPGELFF	-	TRBJ2-2	-	TRBV20-1
TGTGCCAGCAGTACCTCGGGCTACGAGCAGTACTTC	CASSTSGYEQYF	-	TRBJ2-7	-	TRBV28
TGTGCCAGCAGTGAATCCGGCGGGAGGCAGTTCTTC	CASSESGGRQFF	TRBD2	TRBJ2-1	once	TRBV6-1
TGTGCCAGCAGCCAAGTTAAGTCTAGCTCTGGCGGGGAGCTGTTTTTT	CASSQVKSSSGGELFF	-	TRBJ2-2	-	TRBV4-2
TGCGCCAGCAGCACGGGCGGACTAGCGGTGTATGAGACCCAGTACTTC	CASSTGGLAVYETQYF	TRBD2	TRBJ2-5	-	TRBV5-1
TGTGCCAGCAGCTGGATGGGGGCTGGGGCAGCAAACGAGCAGTACTTC	CASSWMGAGAANEQYF	-	TRBJ2-7	-	TRBV27
TGTGCCAGCACCCTATACTCAGGGGGTAAAAACACCATATATTTT	CASTLYSGGKNTIYF	TRBD1	TRBJ1-3	-	TRBV7-9
TGCGCCAGCAGCCCAGGGGAATTAGCGGGGGGGAAGGAGGGGGGCACAGATACGCAGTATTTT	CASSPGELAGGKEGGTDTQYF	TRBD2	TRBJ2-3	once	TRBV4-3
TGTGCCAGCAGTGAAGATTGGCAAGCGGGGGGGAAGCAGACCCAGTACTTC	CASSEDWQAGGKQTQYF	TRBD2	TRBJ2-5	-	TRBV25-1
TGTGCCTCGCAGGACATAAGTGAAAAACTGTTTTTT	CASQDISEKLFF	-	TRBJ1-4	-	TRBV7-9
TGTGCCAGCTCACCCACTAGCGGGGGGGGTCTGTACGAGCAGTACTTC	CASSPTSGGGLYEQYF	TRBD2	TRBJ2-7	few	TRBV18
TGTGCCAGCTCACAGGGACAGGGGGTGTACACTGAAGCTTTCTTT	CASSQGQGVYTEAFF	TRBD1	TRBJ1-1	-	TRBV18
TGTGCCAGCAGCTTACCGGGACTAGCGGGCAATGAGCAGTTCTTC	CASSLPGLAGNEQFF	TRBD2	TRBJ2-1	once	TRBV11-2